This T cell receptor beta chain is drawn from a study of CD8 T cells in ankylosing spondylitis. The table lists this clonotype with many counts. Each CDR3 protein gets one entry after TCRdb re-called the 5' RACE reads with MiXCR. The sample lists 200,000 or so distinct CDR3 sequences, 10% to 15% occurring once. The length of the CDR3 is 13 residues. CDR1 SGHVS and CDR2 FQNEAQ come from the germline V gene. V lost 1 base and J 2 bases, leaving 5 bases between the germline ends. The sequenced sample consisted of blood, either unsorted or a sorted T cell fraction (not recorded which). The receptor was derived from a female donor with ankylosing spondylitis or in good health (not recorded which). The gene calls are TRBV7-8 and TRBJ2-5; no reliable D call. The CDR3 DNA follows: TGTGCCAGCAGCTTAGTGATACAAGAGACCCAGTACTTC. This translates into CASSLVIQETQYF.